The 29 T cell receptor beta chains reported below all come from one sample, sequenced in a study of T-cell reconstitution after alpha-beta-depleted transplantation in children. Unique molecular identifiers featured in how the TCRbeta library was prepared. A single record per CDR3 protein comes from TCRdb applying MiXCR to the PCR reads. This sample has about 610,000 distinct CDR3 sequences, with about 11% found just once. The sequenced sample was PBMCs from the stem cell graft donor, obtained from the stem cell graft. These receptors were collected from a human donor who donated a stem cell graft to a child with acute myeloid leukemia.

This chain uses TRBV24-1 with TRBJ2-4; D is possibly TRBD2 (6 bases). Trimming took 4 bases from V and 0 from J, leaving 9 bases between them. CDR1 and CDR2 (germline): KGHDR, SFDVKD. CDR3 size: 15 residues. In nucleotides, the CDR3 is TGTGCCACCAGTGAACCGGGACTAGCCAAAAACATTCAGTACTTC. Protein: CATSEPGLAKNIQYF.

This clonotype was counted a few times. The gene calls are TRBV6-2 or TRBV6-3 and TRBJ2-5, with unresolved D. This CDR3 comprises 15 residues. V shed 2 bases and J shed 2 bases, with 12 bases lying between them. CDR1 MNHEY and CDR2 SVGEGT come from the germline V gene. The CDR3 nucleotides are TGTGCCAGCAGTTACGGAGCGTTACTTCAAGAGACCCAGTACTTC. Its translation: CASSYGALLQETQYF.

The chain uses TRBV15 and TRBJ2-1; tentative D call: TRBD2 (6 bases). CDR1 and CDR2 (germline): LNHNV, YYDKDF (reference sequence). Trimming took off 0 bases at V and 10 bases at J, with 19 bases between the two ends. This CDR3 is 16 amino acids long. CDR3 residues: CATSRDLRASVTEQFF. CDR3 bases: TGTGCCACCAGCAGAGATCTTAGGGCTAGCGTCACCGAGCAGTTCTTC.

This clonotype occurred a few times. V gene TRBV19 combines with J gene TRBJ2-6; 7 bases map to TRBD1. The CDR3 has 15 amino acids. CDR1 is LNHDA and CDR2 is SQIVND in the germline V gene (reference sequence). V dropped 7 bases and J dropped 2; count of bases not matched to a gene: 5. For the CDR3, the DNA is TGTGCCAGTATACGAACAGGGGCTGGGGCCAACGTCCTGACTTTC. As protein: CASIRTGAGANVLTF.

This clonotype has only a few counts. This chain links TRBV5-1 with TRBJ2-1; D is perhaps TRBD1 (6 bases). V lost 4 bases, J lost 4 bases, and 18 bases lay in between. The CDR3 contains 16 residues. CDR1 and CDR2 (germline): SGHRS, YFSETQ. Here the CDR3 DNA reads TGCGCCAGCAGCCTCACAGGGACGGTAAGGTACAATGAGCAGTTCTTC. Its translation is CASSLTGTVRYNEQFF.

This clonotype was observed a handful of times. The chain carries TRBV15 and TRBJ2-7; weak D call: TRBD2 (6 bases). CDR1 LNHNV and CDR2 YYDKDF come from the germline V gene (reference sequence). V gave up 0 bases and J gave up 5 bases, with 14 bases separating them. CDR3 length: 15 residues. The CDR3, as DNA: TGTGCCACCAGCAGAGATCGAGGAGGGAGGAACGAGCAGTACTTC. It encodes CATSRDRGGRNEQYF.

This clonotype appeared a few times. J is TRBJ2-1 and V is TRBV4-3; D not resolved. The CDR3 contains 13 residues. The V and J ends lost 3 bases and 6 bases respectively, with 9 bases between them. Germline values: CDR1 LGHNA, CDR2 YSLEER. CDR3 sequence (DNA): TGCGCCAGCAGCCACGGAAGTAGCAATGAGCAGTTCTTC. It encodes CASSHGSSNEQFF.

This clonotype has ten or more counts. The chain uses TRBV10-2 and TRBJ2-5; D is possibly TRBD2 (6 bases). The V gene's germline CDR1 is WSHSY and CDR2 SAAADI. Trimming took 10 bases from V and 5 from J, leaving 14 bases between them. The CDR3 has 12 residues. The CDR3 DNA reads TGCGCCACACAAACGGGGGTGGAGACCCAGTACTTC. This gives the protein CATQTGVETQYF.

This clonotype was seen a few times. The gene calls are TRBV20-1 and TRBJ1-5, with TRBD1 identical over 7 bases. Trimming at V came to 6 bases and at J to 4 bases, leaving 3 bases not matched to a gene. This CDR3 region has 12 residues. Germline assignment: CDR1 DFQATT and CDR2 SNEGSKA (reference sequence). The CDR3 DNA is TGCAGTGCGGGGACAGTTAATCAGCCCCAGCATTTT. Translated, it gives CSAGTVNQPQHF.

This clonotype was counted only a few times. The chain recombines TRBV12-3 or TRBV12-4 with TRBJ1-1; 8 bases are shared with TRBD1. V lost 2 bases, J lost 5 bases, and 7 bases stayed unmatched. The CDR3 runs to 15 residues. The CDR3 region is CASSLNVNRGTEAFF. The CDR3 nucleotides are TGTGCCAGCAGTTTAAACGTGAACAGGGGGACTGAAGCTTTCTTT.

The V call is TRBV28, the J call TRBJ1-1; TRBD1 aligns across 8 bases. The CDR3 covers 14 residues. Germline values: CDR1 MDHEN, CDR2 SYDVKM. V trimming: 5 bases; J trimming: 5 bases; junction bases outside the gene matches: 7. The CDR3 is CASSVIQGGTEAFF. The CDR3 DNA follows: TGTGCCAGCAGTGTCATACAGGGGGGGACTGAAGCTTTCTTT.

This chain joins TRBV24-1 and TRBJ2-3; 7 nucleotides agree with TRBD1. Germline V gene sequence: CDR1 KGHDR, CDR2 SFDVKD. The CDR3 contains 15 residues. The V segment lost 3 bases and the J segment 4 bases; nucleotides outside the gene matches: 6. The CDR3 region is CATSDPGQSPDTQYF. The CDR3 nucleotides read TGTGCCACCAGTGATCCGGGACAGAGTCCAGATACGCAGTATTTT.

The V call is TRBV20-1, the J call TRBJ1-5, with TRBD1 matching over 9 bases. The trim removed 4 bases at V and 0 bases at J, leaving 10 bases unmatched. The CDR3 totals 17 residues. CDR1 and CDR2 from the germline V gene are DFQATT and SNEGSKA (reference sequence). The CDR3, as DNA: TGCAGTGCTACTCCGGACAGGGGTCTCTATAGCAATCAGCCCCAGCATTTT. The encoded protein is CSATPDRGLYSNQPQHF.

The chain joins TRBV27 to TRBJ2-1, with D tentatively TRBD1 (5 bases). The CDR3 is 15 residues long. Trimming pared 5 bases from V and 0 bases from J, leaving 11 bases between. The germline gives CDR1 MNHEY, CDR2 SMNVEV (reference sequence). This CDR3 reads CASSPWGRSYNEQFF. In DNA, the CDR3 is TGTGCCAGCAGTCCCTGGGGCCGCTCCTACAATGAGCAGTTCTTC.

This clonotype was counted between two and nine times. The rearrangement joins TRBV29-1 to TRBJ2-5; 11 bases align to TRBD2. The CDR3 sequence is 14 residues long. From germline, CDR1 is SQVTM and CDR2 ANQGSEA. Losses at the gene ends were 4 bases for V and 5 bases for J; bases not matched to a gene: 6. CDR3 nucleotide sequence: TGCAGCGTTGTACTAGCGGGAGCTGGGGAGACCCAGTACTTC. It is translated as CSVVLAGAGETQYF.

This clonotype was counted a few times. The chain uses TRBV20-1 and TRBJ2-7, with 8 positions matching TRBD2. V shed 1 base, J shed 2 bases, and the junction held 4 bases outside the gene matches. Per the germline V gene, CDR1 is DFQATT and CDR2 is SNEGSKA (reference sequence). The CDR3 sequence is 14 residues long. CDR3 in amino acids: CSARVRGGPYEQYF. The CDR3 region has the DNA TGCAGTGCTAGAGTCCGGGGGGGCCCCTACGAGCAGTACTTC.

This clonotype was counted only a few times. One end of the junction does not line up with germline, which may come from a read error. The rearrangement joins TRBV7-7 to TRBJ2-7; 9 nucleotides line up with TRBD2. Germline V CDR1 and CDR2: SSHAT, FNYEAQ (reference sequence). CDR3 length: 16 residues. CDR3 DNA: TGTGCTAGCAGCTTAGATAGCGGGAGAGCCCCCTACGAGCAGTACTTC. Translating it yields CASSLDSGRAPYEQYF.

The chain is built from TRBV12-3 or TRBV12-4 and TRBJ1-1; no clear D. CDR3 size: 15 residues. V was shortened by 5 bases and J by 1 base, with 14 bases between the two germline ends. CDR3 sequence reads: CASSPTLLGNTEAFF. In DNA, the CDR3 is TGTGCCAGCAGTCCGACACTCTTGGGGAACACTGAAGCTTTCTTT.

The V gene is TRBV5-1, the J gene TRBJ2-7; no definite D call. Trimming cost V 1 base and J 0 bases, with 8 bases left between them. The CDR3 extends over 14 amino acids. CDR1 and CDR2 (germline): SGHRS, YFSETQ. CDR3 sequence reads: CASSLNTGSYEQYF. CDR3 coding DNA: TGCGCCAGCAGCTTGAATACCGGCTCCTACGAGCAGTACTTC.

The DNA for the CDR3 is TGTGCCAGCAGCTTAGTAGTAAGAACTCCCTACGAGCAGTACTTC. Translating gives CASSLVVRTPYEQYF. The rearrangement links TRBV7-2 to TRBJ2-7; the D is unclear. This CDR3 has 15 amino acids. V was trimmed by 1 base and J by 2 bases, leaving 12 bases between them. The germline V gene has CDR1 SGHTA and CDR2 FQGNSA.

Remarks on this clonotype: A read error may be the cause here, since a much bigger clone is one base away. The V and J genes are TRBV20-1 and TRBJ2-7; tentatively, D is TRBD1 (6 bases). Germline V lookup: CDR1 DFQATT, CDR2 SNEGSKA (reference sequence). CDR3 length equals 15 residues. The CDR3 is CCASGAQRGSYEQYF. The CDR3 coding sequence is TGCTGTGCTAGTGGTGCTCAGAGGGGGTCCTACGAGCAGTACTTC.

This chain uses TRBV6-2 or TRBV6-3 with TRBJ1-1; D is undetermined. This CDR3 comprises 13 residues. V was shortened by 8 bases and J by 6 bases, with 16 bases between the two germline ends. The germline V gene has CDR1 MNHEY and CDR2 SVGEGT. The DNA for the CDR3 is TGTGCCAGCGTGGACCCCAATGGCGCTGAAGCTTTCTTT. Its protein product is CASVDPNGAEAFF.

V and J are TRBV20-1 and TRBJ1-2; 9 nucleotides line up with TRBD1. Germline V gene data show CDR1 as DFQATT and CDR2 as SNEGSKA (reference sequence). V dropped 5 bases and J dropped 4; count of bases not matched to a gene: 5. This CDR3 has 13 amino acids. CDR3 amino acids: CSAGGQGGYGYTF. Written as DNA, the CDR3 is TGCAGTGCTGGGGGACAGGGCGGCTATGGCTACACCTTC.

The sample holds many counts of this clonotype. The chain combines TRBV12-3 or TRBV12-4 with TRBJ2-2, with no clear D. Trimming took 4 bases from V and 0 from J, leaving 9 bases between them. This CDR3 region has 15 residues. The CDR3 coding sequence is TGTGCCAGCAGTTCAGAGTTAACGAACACCGGGGAGCTGTTTTTT. It translates to CASSSELTNTGELFF.

The sample holds a few counts of this clonotype. The V and J genes are TRBV18 and TRBJ1-1; no reliable D call. The CDR3 consists of 14 residues. The V end lost 1 base, the J end lost 1 base, and 7 bases lay between the germline ends. In germline, CDR1 is KGHSH, CDR2 LQKENI. CDR3 bases: TGTGCCAGCTCACCACTACCTCGGAACACTGAAGCTTTCTTT. Translated: CASSPLPRNTEAFF.

V is TRBV27 and J is TRBJ1-6; D is ambiguous. V lost 6 bases and J 7 bases, leaving 13 bases between the germline ends. The CDR3 extends over 14 amino acids. Germline V gene data show CDR1 as MNHEY and CDR2 as SMNVEV (reference sequence). The CDR3 sequence: CASRFRTENSPLHF. CDR3 in DNA: TGTGCCAGCAGGTTCAGGACCGAGAATTCACCCCTCCACTTT.

About this clonotype: It may be a read error: a sequence one base away is much more abundant. The rearrangement uses TRBV10-3 and TRBJ2-1; D is uncertain. CDR3 size: 13 residues. Germline lookup yields CDR1 ENHRY and CDR2 SYGVKD. CDR3 in amino acids: CAISESVNNEHFF. In DNA form, the CDR3 reads TGTGCCATCAGTGAGTCTGTGAACAATGAGCATTTCTTC.

Only a few counts were recorded for this clonotype. The chain joins TRBV11-2 to TRBJ1-2, with D perhaps TRBD1 (5 bases). The germline V gene has CDR1 SGHAT and CDR2 FQNNGV. V was pared by 2 bases and J by 4 bases, with 14 bases between. This CDR3 is 15 amino acids long. CDR3 residues: CASSLQGMVGYGYTF. CDR3 DNA: TGTGCCAGCAGCTTACAGGGAATGGTCGGCTATGGCTACACCTTC.

This chain connects TRBV6-5 to TRBJ2-1; the D gene is possibly TRBD2 (6 bases). This CDR3 has 15 residues. Germline assignment: CDR1 MNHEY and CDR2 SVGAGI. V was shortened by 4 bases and J by 9 bases, with 19 bases between the two germline ends. CDR3 coding DNA: TGTGCCAGCAGTTCCGTGACTAGAATGGGCGGTGAGCAGTTCTTC. Its protein product is CASSSVTRMGGEQFF.